Listed here are 18 T cell receptor beta chains from one sample, sequenced in a study of T cells after yellow fever vaccination. Each CDR3 protein gets one entry after TCRdb re-called the 5' RACE reads with MiXCR. The table includes hundreds of thousands of distinct CDR3 sequences, 15% to 20% detected once. The sample consisted of PBMCs, taken 15 days after the yellow fever booster vaccination. Receptors originate from a man younger than 40 who received the YFV17D yellow fever vaccine.

This clonotype has only a few counts. The chain recombines TRBV7-2 with TRBJ1-5, with D tentatively TRBD1 (5 bases). The germline CDR1 and CDR2 sequences are SGHTA and FQGNSA. V lost 4 bases and J lost 3, with 13 bases in between. This CDR3 has 15 amino acids. This CDR3 reads CASSSGGHDNQPQHF. The DNA for the CDR3 is TGTGCCAGCAGCTCAGGAGGACATGACAATCAGCCCCAGCATTTT.

This chain uses TRBV28 with TRBJ1-1; D is undetermined. The length of the CDR3 is 19 residues. Germline loops: CDR1 MDHEN, CDR2 SYDVKM. Trimming took 6 bases from V and 7 from J, leaving 33 bases between them. The CDR3 sequence: CASRASPYRSRNARGEAFF. The DNA for the CDR3 is TGTGCCAGCAGGGCATCACCCTACAGAAGTCGAAACGCACGGGGTGAAGCTTTCTTT. Looking up the rest from reference TRBV28 and TRBJ1-1 gives the full variable domain: DVKVTQSSRYLVKRTGEKVFLECVQDMDHENMFWYRQDPGLGLRLIYFSYDVKMKEKGDIPEGYSVSREKKERFSLILESASTNQTSMYLCASRASPYRSRNARGEAFFGQGTRLTVV.

This chain connects TRBV20-1 to TRBJ2-1; D not resolved. Germline values: CDR1 DFQATT, CDR2 SNEGSKA (reference sequence). V lost 6 bases and J 4 bases, leaving 13 bases between the germline ends. The CDR3 contains 13 residues. This CDR3 reads CSAKVSGYNEQFF. CDR3 nucleotide sequence: TGCAGTGCAAAGGTCTCGGGTTACAATGAGCAGTTCTTC.

The rearrangement links TRBV5-5 to TRBJ2-7, with 7 bases aligning to TRBD1. CDR3 length: 14 residues. With V trimmed by 4 bases and J by 6 bases, 10 bases remained unmatched. Germline-derived CDR1 and CDR2 are SGHKS and YYEKEE (reference sequence). The CDR3 DNA reads TGTGCCAGCAGCCTCGGACAGGCTTTGTCCGAGCAGTACTTC. The encoded protein is CASSLGQALSEQYF.

This clonotype came up many times. The V call is TRBV18, the J call TRBJ1-4, with 8 bases aligning to TRBD1. This CDR3 comprises 15 residues. Germline V CDR1 and CDR2: KGHSH, LQKENI. With V trimmed by 3 bases and J by 0 bases, 0 bases remained unmatched. CDR3 sequence: CASSPGQATNEKLFF. The CDR3 nucleotides are TGTGCCAGCTCACCGGGACAGGCAACTAATGAAAAACTGTTTTTT. The entire variable domain, with the rest obtained from reference TRBV18 and TRBJ1-4, is as follows: NAGVMQNPRHLVRRRGQEARLRCSPMKGHSHVYWYRQLPEEGLKFMVYLQKENIIDESGMPKERFSAEFPKEGPSILRIQQVVRGDSAAYFCASSPGQATNEKLFFGSGTQLSVL.

This chain connects TRBV19 to TRBJ1-4, with 8 bases matching TRBD1. The CDR3 loop spans 16 amino acids. With 10 bases clipped from V and 0 bases from J, the junction kept 10 bases outside the gene matches. The germline V gene has CDR1 LNHDA and CDR2 SQIVND (reference sequence). In DNA, the CDR3 is TGTGCCACGGGGACAGGCCTGGCTGCAACTAATGAAAAACTGTTTTTT. Protein product: CATGTGLAATNEKLFF. The entire variable domain, with the rest obtained from reference TRBV19 and TRBJ1-4, is as follows: DGGITQSPKYLFRKEGQNVTLSCEQNLNHDAMYWYRQDPGQGLRLIYYSQIVNDFQKGDIAEGYSVSREKKESFPLTVTSAQKNPTAFYLCATGTGLAATNEKLFFGSGTQLSVL.

This clonotype was observed a few times. V gene TRBV6-2 or TRBV6-3 combines with J gene TRBJ2-1; TRBD2 is a possible D gene (6 bases). The V gene lost 6 bases and the J gene lost 6 bases, with 15 bases spanning the gap. This CDR3 is 14 amino acids long. Per germline, CDR1 MNHEY and CDR2 SVGEGT. CDR3 sequence reads: CASRPGGMFNEQFF. The CDR3 DNA follows: TGTGCCAGCAGACCCGGGGGTATGTTCAATGAGCAGTTCTTC.

The J gene is TRBJ2-2, the V gene TRBV28; 10 bases fit TRBD2. The germline gives CDR1 MDHEN, CDR2 SYDVKM. With V trimmed by 2 bases and J by 1 base, 7 bases remained unmatched. This CDR3 is 18 amino acids long. The chain's CDR3 is CASSLSLTSGMNTGELFF. Here the CDR3 DNA reads TGTGCCAGCAGTTTAAGCCTAACTAGCGGGATGAACACCGGGGAGCTGTTTTTT.

The V and J genes are TRBV20-1 and TRBJ1-4, with TRBD1 matching 10 bases. Germline CDR1 is DFQATT and CDR2 is SNEGSKA (reference sequence). This CDR3 is 14 amino acids long. Trimming took 6 bases from V and 4 from J; bases not matched to a gene: 5. The CDR3 here is CSAPGTGVNEKLFF. The CDR3 DNA reads TGCAGTGCCCCAGGGACAGGGGTTAATGAAAAACTGTTTTTT.

This chain links TRBV6-1 with TRBJ2-7; 7 nucleotides line up with TRBD2. Trimming cost V 8 bases and J 2 bases; bases outside gene matches: 9. CDR3 length: 14 amino acids. Germline V gene lookup returns CDR1 MNHNS and CDR2 SASEGT. This CDR3 reads CASGNSGRTYEQYF. The CDR3 nucleotides read TGTGCCAGCGGAAATAGCGGGCGGACCTACGAGCAGTACTTC.

The gene calls are TRBV25-1 and TRBJ1-2; 9 nucleotides match TRBD1. This CDR3 contains 15 residues. Unmatched junction bases numbered 7, after V lost 3 bases and J lost 5 bases. Germline CDR1 and CDR2: MGHDK and SYGVNS. CDR3 sequence: CASSDSATGGYGYTF. The CDR3 DNA reads TGTGCCAGCAGTGATAGCGCGACAGGGGGATATGGCTACACCTTC.

This clonotype has more than one count but fewer than ten. The chain joins TRBV25-1 to TRBJ2-7; no reliable D call. CDR3 length equals 13 residues. The germline V gene has CDR1 MGHDK and CDR2 SYGVNS. The V and J ends lost 6 bases and 0 bases respectively, with 9 bases between them. The CDR3 loop is CASSRYDSYEQYF. CDR3 bases: TGTGCCAGCAGCAGGTACGACTCCTACGAGCAGTACTTC.

In this sample, this clonotype turned up a few times. V and J are TRBV7-2 and TRBJ1-1; D remains unclear. V shed 3 bases and J shed 6 bases, with 8 bases lying between them. The CDR3 length is 12 residues. Germline CDR1 SGHTA, CDR2 FQGNSA. In DNA, the CDR3 is TGTGCCAGCAGCTTCCTCAACTCTGAAGCTTTCTTT. This encodes CASSFLNSEAFF.

The chain is built from TRBV3-1 and TRBJ2-1; D gene ambiguous. Germline V gene sequence: CDR1 LGHDT, CDR2 YNNKEL (reference sequence). V gave up 3 bases and J gave up 10 bases, with 7 bases separating them. This CDR3 is built from 11 residues. The CDR3 spells CASSHAIEQFF. CDR3 sequence (DNA): TGTGCCAGCAGCCACGCCATAGAGCAGTTCTTC.

The CDR3 reads CASSESAGTVYFNEKLFF. The CDR3 DNA follows: TGTGCCAGCAGTGAATCGGCCGGGACAGTATATTTTAATGAAAAACTGTTTTTT. This rearrangement joins TRBV25-1 to TRBJ1-4; TRBD1 agrees at 7 bases. The CDR3 runs to 18 residues. V lost 1 base and J lost 4; bases outside the gene matches: 12. Germline loops: CDR1 MGHDK, CDR2 SYGVNS.

This clonotype was counted between two and nine times. The rearrangement joins TRBV27 to TRBJ2-7, with D hard to call. The CDR3 runs to 11 residues. V was clipped by 8 bases and J by 2 bases, with 7 bases between them. Germline V lookup: CDR1 MNHEY, CDR2 SMNVEV (reference sequence). The CDR3 sequence: CASHSPYEQYF. The CDR3 DNA reads as TGTGCCAGCCACTCCCCCTACGAGCAGTACTTC.

J is TRBJ2-5 and V is TRBV4-1, with D hard to call. The CDR3 totals 16 residues. Germline V gene lookup returns CDR1 MGHRA and CDR2 YSYEKL. V was clipped by 0 bases and J by 2 bases, with 13 bases between them. The CDR3 loop is CASSQESDAEQETQYF. The CDR3 bases are TGCGCCAGCAGCCAAGAATCCGACGCGGAGCAAGAGACCCAGTACTTC.

The chain employs TRBV20-1 and TRBJ2-5; 8 bases align to TRBD1. V shed 5 bases and J 5 bases; nucleotides not matched to a gene: 4. CDR1 and CDR2 from the germline V gene are DFQATT and SNEGSKA (reference sequence). The CDR3 consists of 12 residues. In DNA form, the CDR3 reads TGCAGTGCTTCGACAGGGGTGGAGACCCAGTACTTC. Protein sequence: CSASTGVETQYF.